Below, 6 T cell receptor beta chains from the same sample are listed, as sequenced in a study of blood T cells in healthy people across ages. A second roughly 7 to 11 cycle PCR used barcoded and J-beta primers. TCRdb reprocessed the 5' RACE reads via MiXCR and lists one record per CDR3 protein. The table records fewer than 900,000 distinct CDR3 sequences, roughly 43% of them present only once. Sequencing was carried out using blood. These receptors were obtained from a woman aged 60-75 years in good health.

The J gene is TRBJ2-7, the V gene TRBV20-1; D tentatively reads TRBD1 or TRBD2 (6 bases each). The CDR3 is 13 residues long. Trimming left V 7 bases short and J 2 bases short, with 15 bases between. CDR1 DFQATT and CDR2 SNEGSKA come from the germline V gene (reference sequence). The DNA of the CDR3 is TGCAGTGTTAGGGGGGTCGGGGCCTACGAGCAGTACTTC. It translates to CSVRGVGAYEQYF.

Here the CDR3 DNA reads TGTGCCAGCAGGTCGGGGTCCCCCTACAATGAGCAGTTCTTC. It codes for CASRSGSPYNEQFF. V gene TRBV11-1 combines with J gene TRBJ2-1, with D tentatively TRBD2 (5 bases). CDR1 and CDR2 (germline): SGHAT, FQDESV (reference sequence). The CDR3 length is 14 residues. Trimming cost V 6 bases and J 2 bases, with 11 bases left between them.

V usage is TRBV20-1 and J usage is TRBJ2-3; D gene ambiguous. Germline loops: CDR1 DFQATT, CDR2 SNEGSKA (reference sequence). The CDR3 sequence is 14 residues long. Trimming removed 3 bases from V and 6 bases from J, with 16 bases in between. The chain's CDR3 is CSARGSPPIDTQYF. DNA of the CDR3: TGCAGTGCTAGGGGGTCTCCCCCGATTGATACGCAGTATTTT.

The chain recombines TRBV4-2 with TRBJ2-1; D is perhaps TRBD2 (6 bases). The CDR3 consists of 17 residues. Per germline, CDR1 LGHNA and CDR2 YNFKEQ. V was pared by 1 base and J by 4 bases, with 17 bases between. CDR3 protein: CASSQAWGVAEYNEQFF. As DNA, the CDR3 is TGTGCCAGCAGCCAAGCCTGGGGAGTAGCGGAATACAATGAGCAGTTCTTC.

On this clonotype itself: A read error may be the cause here, since a much bigger clone is one base away. This chain uses TRBV14 with TRBJ2-1; the D gene is possibly TRBD2 (6 bases). Per germline, CDR1 SGHDN and CDR2 FVKESK. The germline V and J ends were trimmed by 1 base and 6 bases, with 13 bases remaining between them. The CDR3 has 15 amino acids. Here the CDR3 reads CASSQVRGMSNEQFF. CDR3 nucleotides: TGTGCCAGCAGCCAAGTGCGGGGTATGAGCAATGAGCAGTTCTTC.

The J gene is TRBJ2-1, the V gene TRBV20-1; perhaps TRBD1 as D (5 bases). Germline assignment: CDR1 DFQATT and CDR2 SNEGSKA (reference sequence). The CDR3 length is 11 residues. Trimming shortened V by 6 bases and J by 9 bases, and 12 bases separated the two germline ends. CDR3 in DNA: TGCAGTGCCACTAACAGGCGTGAGCAGTTCTTC. Residues: CSATNRREQFF.